This note documents a single TCR beta chain sequence. This clonotype was detected a few times. What antigen it recognizes has not been identified. One base away there is no much larger clone; base qualities are not given. The data derive from a study of CD8 T cells in ankylosing spondylitis (dated by TCRdb to the late 2010s). The study in broad terms: The study set out to find disease-linked TCR variants by profiling T cell receptor beta repertoires in ankylosing spondylitis patients and healthy donors. The full study cohort was made up of approximately 24 ankylosing spondylitis patients and roughly 100 healthy donors. Peripheral blood was sampled, and synovial fluid was additionally collected from ankylosing spondylitis patients.

The sample was run on an Illumina HiSeq 2500. Quantitative 5'-RACE with molecular barcodes was used to prepare TCR beta libraries. As for the authors' bioinformatics: Disease-linked TCR variants were identified with a new computational method built on a probabilistic model of VDJ rearrangement. TCRdb ran its own pipeline on the public reads, namely fastp trimming at Q25 and MiXCR clone calling, and kept in-frame beta chains. Records with the same CDR3 protein are collapsed into one entry carrying the most frequent genes and DNA. The V and J calls come from TCRdb's annotation, not from the publication. The sample table contains hundreds of thousands of distinct CDR3 sequences; only one count was recorded for roughly 32% of them. 4% to 5.5% of the sample is held by the ten biggest clonotypes. V is clipped by 4 bases and J by 1 base, and the sequence between their germline boundaries is 7 bases long. In the germline V gene, CDR1 corresponds to SGDLS and CDR2 to YYNGEE. The CDR3, cysteine through phenylalanine, is 13 amino acids long. Only the CDR3 part of the read is kept: 39 bases, read in frame from the first base.

Results and caveats for the whole study, not just this receptor: Some motif variants had previously been reported in the synovial fluid and blood of reactive arthritis patients, which suggests shared mechanisms of disease initiation. The disease-linked clones were reported to be significantly enriched in matched synovial fluid samples from ankylosing spondylitis patients. In peripheral blood, the disease-linked clones were found at relatively low frequencies and had a CD8+ phenotype. A TCR beta motif made up of 7 to 9 highly homologous amino acid variants appeared to be characteristic of blood from ankylosing spondylitis patients.

Sequencing was done on a sample of blood, either unsorted or a sorted T cell fraction (not recorded which). The sequence derives from a male donor with ankylosing spondylitis or in good health (not recorded which). This chain is built from TRBV9 and TRBJ2-3, with TRBD1 as a weak D call on 6 bases. The nucleotide sequence is TGTGCCAGCAGCCGACAGGGCACAGATACGCAGTATTTT. This sequence encodes CASSRQGTDTQYF.